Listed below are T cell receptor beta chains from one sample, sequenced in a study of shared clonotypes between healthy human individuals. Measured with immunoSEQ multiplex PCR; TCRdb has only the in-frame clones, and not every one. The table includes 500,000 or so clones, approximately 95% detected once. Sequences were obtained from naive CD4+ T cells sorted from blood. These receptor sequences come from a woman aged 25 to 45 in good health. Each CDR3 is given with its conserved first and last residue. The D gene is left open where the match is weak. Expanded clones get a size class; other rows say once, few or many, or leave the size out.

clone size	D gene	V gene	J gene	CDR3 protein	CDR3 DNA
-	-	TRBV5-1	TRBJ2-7	CASSVVDLGYEQYF	TGCGCCAGCAGCGTAGTTGATCTGGGCTACGAGCAGTACTTC
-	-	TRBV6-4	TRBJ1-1	CASSDRVNTEAFF	TGTGCCAGCAGTGATCGTGTTAATACTGAAGCTTTCTTT
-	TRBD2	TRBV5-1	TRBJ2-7	CASSISGGTYEQYF	TGCGCCAGCAGCATCAGCGGGGGGACCTACGAGCAGTACTTC
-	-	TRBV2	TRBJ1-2	CASRMAYGYTF	TGTGCCAGCAGGATGGCTTATGGCTACACCTTC
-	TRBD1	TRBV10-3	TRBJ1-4	CAISDARSTGVPKKLFF	TGTGCCATCAGTGACGCAAGATCGACAGGGGTTCCCAAAAAACTGTTTTTT
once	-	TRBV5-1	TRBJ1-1	CASSLDGARNTEAFF	TGCGCCAGCAGCTTGGATGGGGCCCGGAACACTGAAGCTTTCTTT
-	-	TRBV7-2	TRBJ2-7	CASSFPGRNSYEQYF	TGTGCCAGCAGCTTTCCGGGACGCAACTCCTACGAGCAGTACTTC
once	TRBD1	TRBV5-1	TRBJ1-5	CASSPGTGEGQPQHF	TGCGCCAGCAGCCCGGGGACAGGGGAAGGGCAGCCCCAGCATTTT
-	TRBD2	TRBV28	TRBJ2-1	CASSSTSGNYNEQFF	TGTGCCAGCAGTTCTACTAGCGGGAACTACAATGAGCAGTTCTTC
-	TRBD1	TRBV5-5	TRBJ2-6	CASSRLSGTGYSGANVLTF	TGTGCCAGCAGTCGACTATCTGGGACAGGGTACTCTGGGGCCAACGTCCTGACTTTC
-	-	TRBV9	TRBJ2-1	CASSVTLGVYNEQFF	TGTGCCAGCAGCGTGACCTTGGGGGTCTACAATGAGCAGTTCTTC
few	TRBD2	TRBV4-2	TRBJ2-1	CASSPVGLAGGSGYNEQFF	TGTGCCAGCAGCCCCGTAGGACTAGCGGGAGGTTCTGGCTACAATGAGCAGTTCTTC
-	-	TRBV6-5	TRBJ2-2	CASKGQPNTGELFF	TGTGCCAGCAAGGGTCAACCGAACACCGGGGAGCTGTTTTTT
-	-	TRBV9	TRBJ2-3	CASSVEFGQADTQYF	TGTGCCAGCAGCGTAGAGTTCGGGCAGGCCGATACGCAGTATTTT
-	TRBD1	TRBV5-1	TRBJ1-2	CASSRGGQIYGYTF	TGCGCCAGCAGCCGAGGGGGACAGATCTATGGCTACACCTTC
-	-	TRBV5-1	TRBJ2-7	CASSLDRGLANSYEQYF	TGCGCCAGCAGCTTGGATCGGGGTCTAGCTAACTCCTACGAGCAGTACTTC
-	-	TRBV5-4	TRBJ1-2	CASSLGGAGYYGYTF	TGTGCCAGCAGCTTGGGGGGGGCAGGGTACTATGGCTACACCTTC
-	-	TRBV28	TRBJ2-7	CASRLGGRYEQYF	TGTGCCAGTCGACTAGGGGGTCGGTACGAGCAGTACTTC
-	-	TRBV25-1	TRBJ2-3	CASSEYASTDTQYF	TGTGCCAGCAGTGAATATGCTAGCACAGATACGCAGTATTTT
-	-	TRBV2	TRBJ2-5	CASTRTSGGTQYF	TGTGCCAGCACCAGGACCTCCGGGGGGACCCAGTACTTC
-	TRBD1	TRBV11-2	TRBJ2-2	CASSSDRGELFF	TGTGCCAGCAGCTCGGACAGGGGAGAGCTGTTTTTT
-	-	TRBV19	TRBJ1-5	CASTLGVSQPQHF	TGTGCCAGTACCCTAGGGGTCAGCCAGCCCCAGCATTTT
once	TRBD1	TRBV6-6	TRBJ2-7	CASSLSTGTYEQYF	TGTGCCAGCAGTCTATCGACAGGGACCTACGAGCAGTACTTC
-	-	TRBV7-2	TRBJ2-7	CASSLYGGSYEQYF	TGTGCCAGCAGCTTATATGGAGGGAGTTACGAGCAGTACTTC
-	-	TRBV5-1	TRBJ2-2	CASSLGHTGELFF	TGCGCCAGCAGCTTGGGCCACACCGGGGAGCTGTTTTTT
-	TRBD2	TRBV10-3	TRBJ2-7	CAIRESPRGVPLYF	TGTGCCATCAGAGAGTCTCCCCGGGGGGTCCCGCTATACTTC
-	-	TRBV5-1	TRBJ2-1	CASSLNPEKSAEQFF	TGCGCCAGCAGCTTGAATCCGGAGAAGTCGGCTGAGCAGTTCTTC
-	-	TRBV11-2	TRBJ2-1	CASSNSPNEQFF	TGTGCCAGCAGCAATTCTCCCAATGAGCAGTTCTTC
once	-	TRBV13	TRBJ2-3	CASSGGWFGADTQYF	TGTGCCAGCAGCGGCGGATGGTTCGGCGCAGATACGCAGTATTTT
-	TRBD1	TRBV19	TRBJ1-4	CASRIGTEGEKLFF	TGTGCCAGTAGGATTGGGACAGAGGGGGAAAAACTGTTTTTT
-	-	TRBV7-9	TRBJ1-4	CASSLGPALGEKLFF	TGTGCCAGCAGCTTAGGACCCGCCTTGGGGGAAAAACTGTTTTTT
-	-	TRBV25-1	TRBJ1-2	CASSVTSGDGYTF	TGTGCCAGCAGTGTTACCTCAGGGGATGGCTACACCTTC
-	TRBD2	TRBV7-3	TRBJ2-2	CASSLIPSGLAANTGELFF	TGTGCCAGCAGCTTAATTCCCTCCGGACTAGCGGCGAACACCGGGGAGCTGTTTTTT
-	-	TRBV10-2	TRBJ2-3	CASSPRGLSDTQYF	TGCGCCAGCAGTCCCAGGGGACTATCGGATACGCAGTATTTT
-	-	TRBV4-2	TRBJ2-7	CASSQSTGEYYEQYF	TGTGCCAGCAGCCAATCAACCGGGGAATACTACGAGCAGTACTTC
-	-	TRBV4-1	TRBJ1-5	CASSQSLGGRRNQPQHF	TGCGCCAGCAGCCAGTCTCTGGGGGGCAGGAGGAATCAGCCCCAGCATTTT
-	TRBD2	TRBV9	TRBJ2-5	CASSVRTSGETQYF	TGTGCCAGCAGCGTAAGGACTAGCGGAGAGACCCAGTACTTC
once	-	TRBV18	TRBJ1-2	CASSPSDADSIYGYTF	TGTGCCAGCTCACCATCAGACGCGGACAGCATCTATGGCTACACCTTC
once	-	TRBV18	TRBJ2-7	CASSYRDVGMEQYF	TGTGCCAGCTCTTACCGGGACGTTGGGATGGAGCAGTACTTC
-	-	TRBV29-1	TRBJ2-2	CSTRTALNTGELFF	TGCAGCACCAGGACAGCCTTGAACACCGGGGAGCTGTTTTTT
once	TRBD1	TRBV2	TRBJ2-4	CASSDWDRNIQYF	TGTGCCAGCAGTGATTGGGACAGGAACATTCAGTACTTC
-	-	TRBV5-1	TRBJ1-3	CASSPWGSGNTIYF	TGCGCCAGCAGCCCCTGGGGGTCTGGAAACACCATATATTTT
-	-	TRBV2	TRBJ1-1	CASRKTDLNTEAFF	TGTGCCAGCAGAAAAACCGACTTGAACACTGAAGCTTTCTTT
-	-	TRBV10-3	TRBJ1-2	CAISYEWGYYGYTF	TGTGCCATCAGTTATGAATGGGGCTACTATGGCTACACCTTC
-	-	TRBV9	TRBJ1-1	CASSVVGEVGEAFF	TGTGCCAGCAGCGTAGTGGGAGAGGTAGGTGAAGCTTTCTTT
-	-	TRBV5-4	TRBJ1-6	CASSSGRSNSPLHF	TGTGCCAGCAGCTCGGGACGGTCAAATTCACCCCTCCACTTT
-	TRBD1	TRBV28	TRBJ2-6	CASSSTGTGANVLTF	TGTGCCAGCAGTTCGACAGGGACTGGGGCCAACGTCCTGACTTTC
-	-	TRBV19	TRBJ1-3	CASSIPRPTSGNTIYF	TGTGCCAGTAGTATACCACGACCTACCTCTGGAAACACCATATATTTT
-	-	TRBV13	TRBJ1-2	CASSLASLNYGYTF	TGTGCCAGCAGCTTAGCCAGCCTTAACTATGGCTACACCTTC
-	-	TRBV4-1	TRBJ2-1	CASSRNGYNEQFF	TGCGCCAGCAGTAGGAACGGCTACAATGAGCAGTTCTTC
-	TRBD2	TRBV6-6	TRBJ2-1	CASSYSTSGAGNEQFF	TGTGCCAGCAGTTACTCGACTAGCGGGGCTGGGAATGAGCAGTTCTTC
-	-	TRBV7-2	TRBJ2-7	CASSPRYEQYF	TGTGCCAGCAGCCCCCGCTACGAGCAGTACTTC
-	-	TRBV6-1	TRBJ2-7	CASRRQAGSYYEQYF	TGTGCCAGCAGAAGACAGGCCGGGAGCTACTACGAGCAGTACTTC
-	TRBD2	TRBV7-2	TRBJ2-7	CASSWTSGSYEQYF	TGTGCCAGCAGCTGGACTAGCGGGAGCTACGAGCAGTACTTC
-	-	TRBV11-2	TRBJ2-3	CASSSHPPGTLTDTQYF	TGTGCCAGCAGCTCTCACCCACCTGGGACACTCACAGATACGCAGTATTTT
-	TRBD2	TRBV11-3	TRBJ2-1	CASSLGTSEDNEQFF	TGTGCCAGCAGCTTAGGGACTAGCGAGGACAATGAGCAGTTCTTC
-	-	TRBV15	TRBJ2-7	CATSRGTNRGDEQYF	TGTGCCACCAGCAGGGGGACTAACAGGGGTGACGAGCAGTACTTC
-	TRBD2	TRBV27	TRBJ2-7	CASQTSRVMYF	TGTGCCAGCCAGACTAGCAGGGTGATGTACTTC
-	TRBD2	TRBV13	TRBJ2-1	CASSLGGAGVVFEQFF	TGTGCCAGCAGCTTAGGGGGCGCGGGAGTTGTCTTTGAGCAGTTCTTC